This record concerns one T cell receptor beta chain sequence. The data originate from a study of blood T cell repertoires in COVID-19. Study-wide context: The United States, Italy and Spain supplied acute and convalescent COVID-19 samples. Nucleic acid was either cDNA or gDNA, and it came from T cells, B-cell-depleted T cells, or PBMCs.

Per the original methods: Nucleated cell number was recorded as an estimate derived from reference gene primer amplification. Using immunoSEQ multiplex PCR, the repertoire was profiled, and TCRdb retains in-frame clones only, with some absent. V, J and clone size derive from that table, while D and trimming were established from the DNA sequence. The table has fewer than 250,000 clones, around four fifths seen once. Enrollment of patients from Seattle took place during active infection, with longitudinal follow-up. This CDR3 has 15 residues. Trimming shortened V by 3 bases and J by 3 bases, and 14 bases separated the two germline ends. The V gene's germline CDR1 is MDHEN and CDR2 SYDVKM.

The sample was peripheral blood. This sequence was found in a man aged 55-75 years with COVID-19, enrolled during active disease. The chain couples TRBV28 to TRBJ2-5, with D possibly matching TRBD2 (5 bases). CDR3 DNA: TGTGCCAGCAGTTTCGCATCTCTCGGGGAAGAGACCCAGTACTTC. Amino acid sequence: CASSFASLGEETQYF.